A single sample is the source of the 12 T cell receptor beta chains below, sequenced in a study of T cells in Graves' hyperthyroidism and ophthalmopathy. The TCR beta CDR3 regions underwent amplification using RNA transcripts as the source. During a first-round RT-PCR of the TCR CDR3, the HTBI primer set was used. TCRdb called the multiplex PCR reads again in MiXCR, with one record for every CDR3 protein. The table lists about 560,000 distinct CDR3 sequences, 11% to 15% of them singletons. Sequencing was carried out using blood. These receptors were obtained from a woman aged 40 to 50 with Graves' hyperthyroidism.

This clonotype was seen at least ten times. CDR3 DNA: TGTGCCAGCAGCTTACTGGGGCGGGATGAGCAGTTCTTC. This translates into CASSLLGRDEQFF. The rearrangement joins TRBV11-2 to TRBJ2-1; D may correspond to TRBD1 or TRBD2 (5 bases each). The CDR3 is made up of 13 amino acids. V lost 2 bases and J lost 8, with 10 bases in between. The germline CDR1 and CDR2 sequences are SGHAT and FQNNGV.

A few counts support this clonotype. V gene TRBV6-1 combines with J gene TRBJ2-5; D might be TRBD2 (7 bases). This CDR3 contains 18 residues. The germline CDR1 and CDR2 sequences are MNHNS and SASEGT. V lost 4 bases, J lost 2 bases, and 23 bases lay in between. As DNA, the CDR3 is TGTGCCAGCAGTGTCTTCCCTCGGGGGGCCCAGGGGCAAGAGACCCAGTACTTC. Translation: CASSVFPRGAQGQETQYF.

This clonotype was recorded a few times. The CDR3 here is CASSYFIREETQYF. Written as DNA, the CDR3 is TGTGCCAGCAGTTACTTTATCCGGGAAGAGACCCAGTACTTC. This chain uses TRBV6-6 with TRBJ2-5; D remains ambiguous. Germline CDR1 is MNHNY and CDR2 is SVGAGI (reference sequence). Between the trimmed V and J ends, which lost 1 base and 3 bases, there was a span of 9 bases. This CDR3 is 14 amino acids long.

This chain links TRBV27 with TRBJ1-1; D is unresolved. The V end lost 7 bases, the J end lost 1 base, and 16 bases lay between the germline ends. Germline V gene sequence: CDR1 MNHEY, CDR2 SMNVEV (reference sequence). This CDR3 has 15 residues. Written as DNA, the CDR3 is TGTGCCAGCACTTCCTTTGGGAATTCGAACACTGAAGCTTTCTTT. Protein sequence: CASTSFGNSNTEAFF.

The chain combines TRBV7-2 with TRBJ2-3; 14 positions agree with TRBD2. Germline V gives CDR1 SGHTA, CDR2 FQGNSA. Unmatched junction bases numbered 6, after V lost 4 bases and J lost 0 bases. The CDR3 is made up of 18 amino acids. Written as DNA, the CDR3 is TGTGCCAGCAGCTCGGGACTAGCGGGAGCCACTAGCACAGATACGCAGTATTTT. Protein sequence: CASSSGLAGATSTDTQYF.

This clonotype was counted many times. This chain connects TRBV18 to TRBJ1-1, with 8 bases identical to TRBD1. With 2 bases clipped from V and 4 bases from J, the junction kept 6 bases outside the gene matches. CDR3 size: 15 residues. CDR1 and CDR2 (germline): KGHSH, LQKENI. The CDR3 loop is CASSPGGQAFTEAFF. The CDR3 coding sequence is TGTGCCAGCTCACCAGGGGGACAGGCATTCACTGAAGCTTTCTTT. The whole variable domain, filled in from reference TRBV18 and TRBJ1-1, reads NAGVMQNPRHLVRRRGQEARLRCSPMKGHSHVYWYRQLPEEGLKFMVYLQKENIIDESGMPKERFSAEFPKEGPSILRIQQVVRGDSAAYFCASSPGGQAFTEAFFGQGTRLTVV.

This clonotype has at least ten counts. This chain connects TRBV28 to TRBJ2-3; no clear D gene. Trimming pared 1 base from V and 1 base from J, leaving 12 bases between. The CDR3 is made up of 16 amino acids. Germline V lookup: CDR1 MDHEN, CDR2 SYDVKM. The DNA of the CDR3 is TGTGCCAGCAGTTTATATTCGGGTGGGGGCACAGATACGCAGTATTTT. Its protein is CASSLYSGGGTDTQYF.

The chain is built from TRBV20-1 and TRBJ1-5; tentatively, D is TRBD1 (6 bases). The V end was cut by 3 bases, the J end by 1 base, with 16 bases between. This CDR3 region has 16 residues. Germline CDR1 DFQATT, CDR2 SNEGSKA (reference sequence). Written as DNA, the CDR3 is TGCAGTGCTAGGTTACAGGGAGAACCCAGCAATCAGCCCCAGCATTTT. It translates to CSARLQGEPSNQPQHF.

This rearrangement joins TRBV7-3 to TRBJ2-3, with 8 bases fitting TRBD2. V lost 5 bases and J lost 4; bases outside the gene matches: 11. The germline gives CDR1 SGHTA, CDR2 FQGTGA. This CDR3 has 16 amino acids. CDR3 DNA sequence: TGTGCCAGCAGCCCCCCGTCGGCGGGAGGCGCAGATACGCAGTATTTT. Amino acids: CASSPPSAGGADTQYF.

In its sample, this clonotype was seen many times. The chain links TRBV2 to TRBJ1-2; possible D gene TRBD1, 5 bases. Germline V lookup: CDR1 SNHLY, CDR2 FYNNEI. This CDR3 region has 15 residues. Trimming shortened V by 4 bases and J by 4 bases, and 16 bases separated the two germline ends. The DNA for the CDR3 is TGTGCCAGCAGTGTCCCCTCAACAGGCAGCTATGGCTACACCTTC. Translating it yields CASSVPSTGSYGYTF.

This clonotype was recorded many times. The CDR3 DNA reads as TGTGCCAGCAGCTCCGGCGGACTAGCGGGAGGGCCCGGTGAGCAGTACTTC. Its translation is CASSSGGLAGGPGEQYF. The chain has TRBV7-9 and TRBJ2-7, with 15 bases fitting TRBD2. Germline values: CDR1 SEHNR, CDR2 FQNEAQ (reference sequence). This CDR3 is built from 17 residues. The junction had 11 bases not matched to a gene; V was cut back by 4 bases and J by 7 bases. Full variable domain (rest looked up from reference TRBV7-9 and TRBJ2-7): DTGVSQNPRHKITKRGQNVTFRCDPISEHNRLYWYRQTLGQGPEFLTYFQNEAQLEKSRLLSDRFSAERPKGSFSTLEIQRTEQGDSAMYLCASSSGGLAGGPGEQYFGPGTRLTVT.

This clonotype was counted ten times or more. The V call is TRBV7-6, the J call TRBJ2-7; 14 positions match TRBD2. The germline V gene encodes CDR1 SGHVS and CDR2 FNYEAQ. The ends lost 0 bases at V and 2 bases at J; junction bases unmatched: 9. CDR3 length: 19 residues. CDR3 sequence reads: CASSLAGTSGRPSPYEQYF. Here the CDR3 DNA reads TGTGCCAGCAGCTTAGCGGGGACTAGCGGGAGACCTTCCCCCTACGAGCAGTACTTC.